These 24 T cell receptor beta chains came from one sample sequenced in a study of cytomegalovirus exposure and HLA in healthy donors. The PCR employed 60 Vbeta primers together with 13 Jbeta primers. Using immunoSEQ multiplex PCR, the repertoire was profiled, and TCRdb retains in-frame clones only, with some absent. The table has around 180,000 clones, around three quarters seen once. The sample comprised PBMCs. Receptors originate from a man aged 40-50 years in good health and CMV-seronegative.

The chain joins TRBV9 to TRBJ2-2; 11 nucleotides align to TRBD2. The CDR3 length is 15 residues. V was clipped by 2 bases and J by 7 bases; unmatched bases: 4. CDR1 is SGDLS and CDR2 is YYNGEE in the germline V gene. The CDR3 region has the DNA TGTGCCAGCAGCGTTACTAGCGGGGGTCACGGGGAGCTGTTTTTT. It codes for CASSVTSGGHGELFF.

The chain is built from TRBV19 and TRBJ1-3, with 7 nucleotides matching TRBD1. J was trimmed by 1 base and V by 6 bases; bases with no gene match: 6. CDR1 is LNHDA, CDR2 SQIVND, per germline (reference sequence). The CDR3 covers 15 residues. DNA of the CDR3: TGTGCCAGTAGAGGGGGCTGGGGTTCTGGAAACACCATATATTTT. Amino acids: CASRGGWGSGNTIYF.

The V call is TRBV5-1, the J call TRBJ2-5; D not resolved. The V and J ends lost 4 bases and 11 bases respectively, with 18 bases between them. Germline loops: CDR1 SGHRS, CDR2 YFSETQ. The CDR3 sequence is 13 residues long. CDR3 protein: CASSPAELREQYF. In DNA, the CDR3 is TGCGCCAGCAGCCCCGCCGAGCTGCGTGAGCAGTACTTC.

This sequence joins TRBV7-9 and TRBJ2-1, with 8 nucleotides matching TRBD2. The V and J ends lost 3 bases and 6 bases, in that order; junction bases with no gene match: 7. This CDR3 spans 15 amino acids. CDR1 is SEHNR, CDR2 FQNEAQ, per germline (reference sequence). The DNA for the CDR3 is TGTGCCAGCAGCTTTGGACCTAGCGGGTTCAATGAGCAGTTCTTC. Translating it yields CASSFGPSGFNEQFF.

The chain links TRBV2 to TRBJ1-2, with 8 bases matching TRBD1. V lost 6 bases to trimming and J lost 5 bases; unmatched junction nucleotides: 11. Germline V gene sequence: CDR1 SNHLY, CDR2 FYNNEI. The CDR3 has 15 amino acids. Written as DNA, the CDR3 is TGTGCCAGCAGAGAACAGGGGGATCACGGGTATGGCTACACCTTC. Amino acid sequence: CASREQGDHGYGYTF.

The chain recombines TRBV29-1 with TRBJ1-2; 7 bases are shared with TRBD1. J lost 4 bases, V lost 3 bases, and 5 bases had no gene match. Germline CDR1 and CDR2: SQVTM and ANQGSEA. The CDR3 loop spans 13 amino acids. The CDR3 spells CSVEDRPAYGYTF. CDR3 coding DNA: TGCAGCGTTGAGGACAGGCCGGCCTATGGCTACACCTTC.

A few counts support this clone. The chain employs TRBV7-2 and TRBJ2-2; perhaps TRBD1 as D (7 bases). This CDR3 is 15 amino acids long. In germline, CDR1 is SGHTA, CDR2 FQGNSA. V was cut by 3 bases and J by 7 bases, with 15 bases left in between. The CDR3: CASSLAQGRIGELFF. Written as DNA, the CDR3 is TGTGCCAGCAGCTTGGCACAGGGGAGGATCGGGGAGCTGTTTTTT.

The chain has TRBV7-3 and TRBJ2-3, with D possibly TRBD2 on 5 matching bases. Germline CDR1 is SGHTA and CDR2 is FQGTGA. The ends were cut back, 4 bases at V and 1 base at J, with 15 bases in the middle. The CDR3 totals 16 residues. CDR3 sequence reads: CASSSSRGVGTDTQYF. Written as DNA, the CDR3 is TGTGCCAGCAGCTCCTCCCGGGGAGTAGGCACAGATACGCAGTATTTT.

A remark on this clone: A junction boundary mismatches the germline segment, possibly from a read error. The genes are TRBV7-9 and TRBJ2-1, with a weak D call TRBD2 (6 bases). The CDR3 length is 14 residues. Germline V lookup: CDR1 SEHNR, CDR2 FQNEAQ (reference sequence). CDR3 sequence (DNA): TGTGCCAGCAGCTTAGCGGGAGGCTACAATGAGCAGCTCTTC. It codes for CASSLAGGYNEQLF.

The CDR3 nucleotides are TGTGCCAGCAGCTTCGGGACAGGGCCAGATACGCAGTATTTT. Its translation: CASSFGTGPDTQYF. The gene calls are TRBV5-6 and TRBJ2-3; 9 nucleotides align to TRBD1. The V and J ends lost 2 bases and 4 bases, in that order; junction bases with no gene match: 2. CDR1 SGHDT and CDR2 YYEEEE come from the germline V gene. The CDR3 loop spans 14 amino acids.

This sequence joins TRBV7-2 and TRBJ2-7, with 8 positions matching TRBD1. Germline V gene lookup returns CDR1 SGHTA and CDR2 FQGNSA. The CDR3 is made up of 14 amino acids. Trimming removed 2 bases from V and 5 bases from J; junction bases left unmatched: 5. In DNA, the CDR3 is TGTGCCAGCAGCTTAAGGACAGGGCTGGACGAGCAGTACTTC. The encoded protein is CASSLRTGLDEQYF.

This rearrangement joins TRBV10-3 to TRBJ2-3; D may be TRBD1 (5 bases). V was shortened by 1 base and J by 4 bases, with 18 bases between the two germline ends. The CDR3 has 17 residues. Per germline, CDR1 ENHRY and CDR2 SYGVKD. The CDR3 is CAISEWEDSLAADTQYF. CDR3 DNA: TGTGCCATCAGTGAGTGGGAAGACAGCTTGGCAGCAGATACGCAGTATTTT.

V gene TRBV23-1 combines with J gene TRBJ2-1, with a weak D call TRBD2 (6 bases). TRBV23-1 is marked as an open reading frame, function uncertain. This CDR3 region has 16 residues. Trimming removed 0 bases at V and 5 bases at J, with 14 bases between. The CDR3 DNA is TGCGCCAGCAGTCAATCGGGGGAGGAGACGGACAATGAGCAGTTCTTC. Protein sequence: CASSQSGEETDNEQFF.

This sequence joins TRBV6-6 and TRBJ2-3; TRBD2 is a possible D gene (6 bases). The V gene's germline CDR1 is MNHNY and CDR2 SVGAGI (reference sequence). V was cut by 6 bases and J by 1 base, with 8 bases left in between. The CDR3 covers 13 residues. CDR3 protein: CASRERGTDTQYF. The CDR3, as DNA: TGTGCCAGCAGAGAGCGGGGCACAGATACGCAGTATTTT.

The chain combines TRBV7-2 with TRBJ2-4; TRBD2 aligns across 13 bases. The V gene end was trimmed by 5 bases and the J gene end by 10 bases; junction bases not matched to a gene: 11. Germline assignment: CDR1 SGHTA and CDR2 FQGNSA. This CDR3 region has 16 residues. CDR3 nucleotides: TGTGCCAGCAGCACTAGGACTAGCGGGGGAGGAGTAATTCAGTACTTC. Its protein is CASSTRTSGGGVIQYF. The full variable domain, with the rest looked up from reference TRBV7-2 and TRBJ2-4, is GAGVSQSPSNKVTEKGKDVELRCDPISGHTALYWYRQSLGQGLEFLIYFQGNSAPDKSGLPSDRFSAERTGGSVSTLTIQRTQQEDSAVYLCASSTRTSGGGVIQYFGAGTRLSVL.

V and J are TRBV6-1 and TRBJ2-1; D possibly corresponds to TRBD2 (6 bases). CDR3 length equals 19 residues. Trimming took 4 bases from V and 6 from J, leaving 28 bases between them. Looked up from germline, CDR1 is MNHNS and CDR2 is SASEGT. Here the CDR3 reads CASSGRDSRGLTRGNEQFF. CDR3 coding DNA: TGTGCCAGCAGTGGACGGGACTCACGAGGTCTTACCCGAGGCAATGAGCAGTTCTTC.

The CDR3 loop reads CASGRGEAEAFF. CDR3 coding DNA: TGTGCCAGCGGCAGGGGAGAGGCTGAAGCTTTCTTT. The rearrangement joins TRBV6-5 to TRBJ1-1, with D perhaps matching TRBD1 (6 bases). The length of the CDR3 is 12 residues. Germline values: CDR1 MNHEY, CDR2 SVGAGI. Trimming left V 8 bases short and J 6 bases short, with 13 bases between.

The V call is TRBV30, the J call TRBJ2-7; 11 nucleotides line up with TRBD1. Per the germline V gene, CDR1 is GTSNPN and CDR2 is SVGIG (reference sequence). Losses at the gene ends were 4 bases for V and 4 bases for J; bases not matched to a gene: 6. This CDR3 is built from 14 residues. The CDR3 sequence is CAWKIGTGGYEQYF. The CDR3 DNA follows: TGTGCCTGGAAAATAGGGACAGGGGGGTACGAGCAGTACTTC. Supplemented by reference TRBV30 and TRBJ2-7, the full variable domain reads SQTIHQWPATLVQPVGSPLSLECTVEGTSNPNLYWYRQAAGRGLQLLFYSVGIGQISSEVPQNLSASRPQDRQFILSSKKLLLSDSGFYLCAWKIGTGGYEQYFGPGTRLTVT.

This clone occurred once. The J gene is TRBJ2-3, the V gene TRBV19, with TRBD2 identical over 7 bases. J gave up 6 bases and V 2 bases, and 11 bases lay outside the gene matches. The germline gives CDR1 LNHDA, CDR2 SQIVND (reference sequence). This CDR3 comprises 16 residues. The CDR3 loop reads CASSIRRAGEGDTQYF. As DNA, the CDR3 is TGTGCCAGTAGTATACGGCGTGCGGGAGAGGGGGATACGCAGTATTTT.

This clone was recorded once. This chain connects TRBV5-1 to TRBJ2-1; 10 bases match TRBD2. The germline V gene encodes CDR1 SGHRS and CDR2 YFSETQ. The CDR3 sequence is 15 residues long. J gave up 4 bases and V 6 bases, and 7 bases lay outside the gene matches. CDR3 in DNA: TGCGCCAGCACAGCTGGACTAGCGGATTACAATGAGCAGTTCTTC. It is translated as CASTAGLADYNEQFF.

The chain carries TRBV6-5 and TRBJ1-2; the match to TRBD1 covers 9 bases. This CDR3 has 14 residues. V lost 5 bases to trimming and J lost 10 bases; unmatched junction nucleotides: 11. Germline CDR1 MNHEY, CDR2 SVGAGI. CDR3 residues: CASSPIRDRVDYTF. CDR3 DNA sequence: TGTGCCAGCAGTCCAATCCGGGACAGGGTTGACTACACCTTC.

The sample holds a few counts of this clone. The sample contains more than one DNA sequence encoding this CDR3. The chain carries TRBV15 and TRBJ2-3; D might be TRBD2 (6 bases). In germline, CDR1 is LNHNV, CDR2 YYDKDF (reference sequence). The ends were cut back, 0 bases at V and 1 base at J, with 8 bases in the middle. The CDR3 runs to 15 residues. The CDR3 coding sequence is TGTGCCACCAGCAGAGAGTGGGGGGGCACAGATACGCAGTATTTT. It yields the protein CATSREWGGTDTQYF. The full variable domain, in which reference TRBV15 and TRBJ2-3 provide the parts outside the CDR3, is DAMVIQNPRYQVTQFGKPVTLSCSQTLNHNVMYWYQQKSSQAPKLLFHYYDKDFNNEADTPDNFQSRRPNTSFCFLDIRSPGLGDTAMYLCATSREWGGTDTQYFGPGTRLTVL.

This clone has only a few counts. The CDR3 here is CASRWGDGETQYF. CDR3 sequence (DNA): TGTGCCAGCAGATGGGGGGACGGGGAGACCCAGTACTTC. The rearrangement joins TRBV27 to TRBJ2-5, with D possibly matching TRBD2 (6 bases). The CDR3 is 13 amino acids. Between the trimmed V and J ends, which lost 6 bases and 5 bases, there was a span of 13 bases. Germline V gene data show CDR1 as MNHEY and CDR2 as SMNVEV (reference sequence).

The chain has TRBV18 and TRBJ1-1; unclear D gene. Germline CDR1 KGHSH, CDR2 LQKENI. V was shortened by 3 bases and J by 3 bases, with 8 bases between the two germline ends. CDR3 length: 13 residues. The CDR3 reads CASSPVPDTEAFF. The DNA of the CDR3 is TGTGCCAGCTCACCGGTGCCAGACACTGAAGCTTTCTTT.